This entry lists 24 T cell receptor beta chains sequenced from one sample in a study of beta chain features in type 1 diabetes. Expressed TCRB transcripts were sequenced because the entire RNA isolate underwent reverse transcription. TCRdb's copy holds only in-frame clones and misses some; the assay was immunoSEQ multiplex PCR. The sample yields 140,000 to 150,000 clones, roughly 50% seen once. Sequencing was performed on Tregs from blood. All receptors derive from a man between 18 and 35 years old in good health.

The rearrangement links TRBV18 to TRBJ1-1; D not resolved. Germline assignment: CDR1 KGHSH and CDR2 LQKENI. The CDR3 sequence is 13 residues long. V was clipped by 6 bases and J by 6 bases, with 14 bases between them. The CDR3 DNA reads TGTGCCAGCTCGCCCCAGGAGGTTGCTGAAGCTTTCTTT. Translating it yields CASSPQEVAEAFF.

For the CDR3, the DNA is TGCGCCAGCAGCCTGCAGGGGGATGAGCAGTTCTTC. Protein sequence: CASSLQGDEQFF. V gene TRBV4-1 combines with J gene TRBJ2-1; 7 bases map to TRBD1. The V gene end was trimmed by 4 bases and the J gene end by 8 bases; junction bases not matched to a gene: 2. Looked up from germline, CDR1 is MGHRA and CDR2 is YSYEKL. CDR3 size: 12 residues.

This clone turned up a few times. This chain joins TRBV5-1 and TRBJ1-1; the match to TRBD1 covers 7 bases. Germline assignment: CDR1 SGHRS and CDR2 YFSETQ. The CDR3 length is 14 residues. The ends lost 4 bases at V and 5 bases at J; junction bases unmatched: 8. The CDR3 nucleotides read TGCGCCAGCAGCGAAACAGGGGATGGAACTGAAGCTTTCTTT. Translated: CASSETGDGTEAFF.

This clone has just a few counts. The chain joins TRBV7-9 to TRBJ2-7, with 8 bases lining up with TRBD2. This CDR3 spans 15 amino acids. V shed 3 bases and J 3 bases; nucleotides not matched to a gene: 7. In germline, CDR1 is SEHNR, CDR2 FQNEAQ (reference sequence). The chain's CDR3 is CASSLSGLGNYEQYF. CDR3 DNA sequence: TGTGCCAGCAGCTTGTCGGGACTAGGCAACTACGAGCAGTACTTC.

The count of this clone is one. J is TRBJ2-1 and V is TRBV7-2, with 10 bases lining up with TRBD1. CDR3 length: 18 amino acids. In germline, CDR1 is SGHTA, CDR2 FQGNSA. After removal of 5 bases from V and 7 bases from J, the junction contained 17 bases not matched to a gene. The CDR3 here is CASSLRGTGVSWLNEQFF. The CDR3 DNA reads as TGTGCCAGCAGCCTCCGGGGGACAGGGGTTTCGTGGTTAAATGAGCAGTTCTTC.

This chain uses TRBV18 with TRBJ1-4; perhaps TRBD1 as D (6 bases). Germline loops: CDR1 KGHSH, CDR2 LQKENI. This CDR3 is built from 14 residues. V lost 5 bases, J lost 7 bases, and 14 bases lay in between. The CDR3 DNA reads as TGTGCCAGCTCAAAGGACAGAAGTTTTGAAAAACTGTTTTTT. It codes for CASSKDRSFEKLFF.

V usage is TRBV4-3 and J usage is TRBJ2-7, with D possibly TRBD1 on 5 matching bases. This CDR3 is built from 15 residues. V was trimmed by 4 bases and J by 5 bases, leaving 18 bases between them. Per germline, CDR1 LGHNA and CDR2 YSLEER. The CDR3 DNA reads as TGCGCCAGCAGCCTGACGACAGCCTATTATAACGAGCAGTACTTC. Translated, it gives CASSLTTAYYNEQYF.

The sample holds a few counts of this clone. V and J are TRBV6-6 and TRBJ2-5; a weak D match, TRBD1 (5 bases). In germline, CDR1 is MNHNY, CDR2 SVGAGI (reference sequence). V dropped 0 bases and J dropped 5 bases, with 16 bases sitting between them. The CDR3 has 16 residues. The CDR3 DNA is TGTGCCAGCAGTTACTCGAAACAGGTTCTAGGGGAGACCCAGTACTTC. Translation: CASSYSKQVLGETQYF.

A few counts support this clone. CDR3 bases: TGTGCCAGCAGTTCTCGCCGGACAGGCTACAATGAGCAGTTCTTC. Protein sequence: CASSSRRTGYNEQFF. The chain employs TRBV28 and TRBJ2-1; 7 bases align to TRBD1. The germline gives CDR1 MDHEN, CDR2 SYDVKM. The CDR3 spans 15 residues. V shed 4 bases and J 3 bases; nucleotides not matched to a gene: 6.

This clone was seen more than once but under ten times. The chain combines TRBV28 with TRBJ2-7; D is uncertain. V was shortened by 3 bases and J by 0 bases, with 18 bases between the two germline ends. Germline assignment: CDR1 MDHEN and CDR2 SYDVKM. There are 17 residues in the CDR3. In nucleotides, the CDR3 is TGTGCCAGCAGTTTCCCTTCCGGAGAGCCCCTCTCCTACGAGCAGTACTTC. Translating it yields CASSFPSGEPLSYEQYF.

The gene calls are TRBV2 and TRBJ2-7; D not certain. The germline V gene encodes CDR1 SNHLY and CDR2 FYNNEI. The CDR3 extends over 13 amino acids. The V end was cut by 3 bases, the J end by 3 bases, with 9 bases between. The CDR3 sequence: CASSEFAGYEQYF. CDR3 nucleotides: TGTGCCAGCAGTGAGTTCGCAGGCTACGAGCAGTACTTC.

This clone has a single count. The rearrangement joins TRBV7-2 to TRBJ2-7; 7 bases are a match to TRBD2. Germline trimming cut 5 bases from V and 0 bases from J; bases unmatched to any gene: 7. The CDR3 runs to 15 residues. Germline-derived CDR1 and CDR2 are SGHTA and FQGNSA. Here the CDR3 DNA reads TGTGCCAGCAGCCTCCAACGCGGGAGCTCCTACGAGCAGTACTTC. This encodes CASSLQRGSSYEQYF.

V usage is TRBV5-1 and J usage is TRBJ2-4; 10 bases are shared with TRBD1. The CDR3 has 14 residues. Germline V lookup: CDR1 SGHRS, CDR2 YFSETQ. J was trimmed by 6 bases and V by 4 bases; bases with no gene match: 4. The CDR3 here is CASSGRDRGNIQYF. In nucleotides, the CDR3 is TGCGCCAGCAGCGGCCGGGACAGGGGAAACATTCAGTACTTC.

This clone was counted a few times. The chain couples TRBV18 to TRBJ1-2; no firm D call. V was cut by 5 bases and J by 1 base, with 11 bases left in between. Looked up from germline, CDR1 is KGHSH and CDR2 is LQKENI. The CDR3 consists of 14 residues. The CDR3 loop reads CASSSETLNYGYTF. The CDR3, as DNA: TGTGCCAGCTCATCCGAGACACTTAACTATGGCTACACCTTC.

CDR3 sequence reads: CAIRRPDFNSPLHF. The CDR3 DNA reads TGTGCCATCAGGCGTCCGGACTTCAATTCACCCCTCCACTTT. The V call is TRBV10-3, the J call TRBJ1-6; no clear D gene. CDR3 length: 14 residues. Looked up from germline, CDR1 is ENHRY and CDR2 is SYGVKD. With 6 bases removed from V and 7 bases from J, the gap between germline ends came to 13 bases.

The rearrangement uses TRBV5-1 and TRBJ2-7; 8 positions match TRBD1. J gave up 6 bases and V 0 bases, and 5 bases lay outside the gene matches. Germline V gene data show CDR1 as SGHRS and CDR2 as YFSETQ. CDR3 length equals 14 residues. CDR3 residues: CASSLGTGWSEQYF. CDR3 DNA sequence: TGCGCCAGCAGCTTGGGGACAGGGTGGTCCGAGCAGTACTTC.

The chain joins TRBV7-3 to TRBJ1-2, with D perhaps matching TRBD1 (5 bases). Trimming pared 0 bases from V and 4 bases from J, leaving 15 bases between. This CDR3 is 16 amino acids long. Germline CDR1 is SGHTA and CDR2 is FQGTGA. The CDR3 is CASSLTGQPGIYGYTF. CDR3 DNA: TGTGCCAGCAGCTTAACGGGGCAACCCGGAATCTATGGCTACACCTTC.

This chain links TRBV10-3 with TRBJ2-7, with 12 bases matching TRBD1. Germline loops: CDR1 ENHRY, CDR2 SYGVKD. Unmatched junction bases numbered 8, after V lost 7 bases and J lost 7 bases. This CDR3 comprises 14 residues. CDR3 amino acids: CAIKQGTGGREQYF. The CDR3 DNA follows: TGTGCCATCAAACAAGGGACAGGGGGCCGAGAGCAGTACTTC.

This rearrangement joins TRBV5-6 to TRBJ2-7; D perhaps matches TRBD1 (5 bases). The CDR3 totals 13 residues. Germline lookup yields CDR1 SGHDT and CDR2 YYEEEE. Trimming cost V 2 bases and J 1 base, with 7 bases left between them. CDR3 sequence (DNA): TGTGCCAGCAGCTTTGACAGATCCTACGAGCAGTACTTC. Amino acid sequence: CASSFDRSYEQYF.

J is TRBJ2-2 and V is TRBV23-1; a possible D gene is TRBD1 (5 bases). TRBV23-1 is an open reading frame, and its role is uncertain. CDR3 length equals 13 residues. V dropped 6 bases and J dropped 6 bases, with 11 bases sitting between them. The DNA of the CDR3 is TGCGCCAGCAGGAGCAGGGCAGCCGGGGAGCTGTTTTTT. It codes for CASRSRAAGELFF.

This chain links TRBV6-5 with TRBJ1-6; the D is unclear. The CDR3 is 16 amino acids. Germline loops: CDR1 MNHEY, CDR2 SVGAGI. Trimming removed 2 bases from V and 8 bases from J, with 16 bases in between. CDR3 nucleotide sequence: TGTGCCAGCAGTTACGGCGGATTGGTCTCCTATTCACCCCTCCACTTT. Translating it yields CASSYGGLVSYSPLHF.

The CDR3 region has the DNA TGTGCCAGCAGCGTAGGAGTAGGGGGACACGGGGCGTACGAGCAGTACTTC. This sequence encodes CASSVGVGGHGAYEQYF. The chain recombines TRBV9 with TRBJ2-7; D may be TRBD1 (6 bases). V was clipped by 0 bases and J by 4 bases, with 20 bases between them. The CDR3 is 17 amino acids. From germline, CDR1 is SGDLS and CDR2 YYNGEE.

CDR3 coding DNA: TGTGCCAGCAGTGAACATACAGGGACGGAGACCCAGTACTTC. It is translated as CASSEHTGTETQYF. The chain joins TRBV6-1 to TRBJ2-5; D might be TRBD1 (6 bases). V shed 2 bases and J shed 5 bases, with 12 bases lying between them. This CDR3 has 14 amino acids. Germline-derived CDR1 and CDR2 are MNHNS and SASEGT.

This clone has only a few counts. The chain joins TRBV5-1 to TRBJ2-5; D remains unclear. The CDR3 has 11 residues. V lost 5 bases, J lost 3 bases, and 5 bases lay in between. The V gene's germline CDR1 is SGHRS and CDR2 YFSETQ. The CDR3 DNA is TGCGCCAGCAGTTTAGAAGAGACCCAGTACTTC. Protein: CASSLEETQYF.